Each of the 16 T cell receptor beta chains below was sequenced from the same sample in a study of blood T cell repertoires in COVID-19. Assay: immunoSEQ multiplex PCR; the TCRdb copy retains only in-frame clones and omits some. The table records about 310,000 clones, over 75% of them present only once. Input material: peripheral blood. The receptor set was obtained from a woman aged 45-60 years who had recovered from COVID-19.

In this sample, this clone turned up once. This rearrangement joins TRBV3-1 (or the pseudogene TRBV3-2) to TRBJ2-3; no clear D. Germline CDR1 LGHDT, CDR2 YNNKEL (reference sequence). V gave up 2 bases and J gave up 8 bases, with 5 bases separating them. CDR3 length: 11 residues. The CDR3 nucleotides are TGTGCCAGCAGCCAATCCGGTACGCAGTATTTT. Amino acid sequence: CASSQSGTQYF.

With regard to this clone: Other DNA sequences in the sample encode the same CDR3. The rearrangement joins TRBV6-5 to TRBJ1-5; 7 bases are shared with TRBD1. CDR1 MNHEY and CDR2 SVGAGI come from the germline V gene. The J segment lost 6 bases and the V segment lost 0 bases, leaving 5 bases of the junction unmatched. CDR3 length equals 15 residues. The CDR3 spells CASSYSYRGGQPQHF. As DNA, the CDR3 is TGTGCCAGCAGTTACTCGTACAGGGGAGGTCAGCCCCAGCATTTT.

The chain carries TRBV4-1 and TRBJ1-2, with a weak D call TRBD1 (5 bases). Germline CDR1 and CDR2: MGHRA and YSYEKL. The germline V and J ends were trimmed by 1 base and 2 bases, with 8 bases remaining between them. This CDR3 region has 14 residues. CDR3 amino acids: CASSQVDRNYGYTF. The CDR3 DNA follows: TGCGCCAGCAGCCAAGTTGACAGAAACTATGGCTACACCTTC.

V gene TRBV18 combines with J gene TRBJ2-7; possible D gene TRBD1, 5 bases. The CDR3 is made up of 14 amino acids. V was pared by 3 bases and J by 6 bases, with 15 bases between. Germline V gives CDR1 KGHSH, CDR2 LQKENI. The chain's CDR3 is CASSPRETLGEQYF. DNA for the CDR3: TGTGCCAGCTCACCCAGGGAAACATTAGGCGAGCAGTACTTC.

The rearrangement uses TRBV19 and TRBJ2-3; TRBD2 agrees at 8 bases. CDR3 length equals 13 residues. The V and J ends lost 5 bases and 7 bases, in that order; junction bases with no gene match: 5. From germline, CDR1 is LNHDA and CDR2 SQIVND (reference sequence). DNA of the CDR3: TGTGCCAGTAGTGACGGGGGGGCTTATACGCAGTATTTT. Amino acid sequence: CASSDGGAYTQYF.

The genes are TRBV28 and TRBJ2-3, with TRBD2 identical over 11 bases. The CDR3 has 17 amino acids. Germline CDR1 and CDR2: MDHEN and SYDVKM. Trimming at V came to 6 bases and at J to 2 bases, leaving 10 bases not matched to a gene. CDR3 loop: CASSKGLAGGLTDTQYF. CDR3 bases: TGTGCCAGCAGCAAAGGGCTAGCGGGAGGTCTCACAGATACGCAGTATTTT. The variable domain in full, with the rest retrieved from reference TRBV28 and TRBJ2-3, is DVKVTQSSRYLVKRTGEKVFLECVQDMDHENMFWYRQDPGLGLRLIYFSYDVKMKEKGDIPEGYSVSREKKERFSLILESASTNQTSMYLCASSKGLAGGLTDTQYFGPGTRLTVL.

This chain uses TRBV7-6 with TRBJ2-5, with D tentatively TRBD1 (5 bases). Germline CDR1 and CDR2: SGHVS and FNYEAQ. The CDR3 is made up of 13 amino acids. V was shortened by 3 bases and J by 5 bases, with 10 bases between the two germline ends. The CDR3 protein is CASSLGRDETQYF. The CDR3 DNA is TGTGCCAGCAGCTTGGGCAGGGATGAGACCCAGTACTTC.

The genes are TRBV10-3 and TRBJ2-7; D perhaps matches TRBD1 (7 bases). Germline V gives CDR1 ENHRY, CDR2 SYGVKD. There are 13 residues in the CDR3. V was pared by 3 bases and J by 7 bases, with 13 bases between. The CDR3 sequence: CAISDPTGTEQYF. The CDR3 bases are TGTGCCATCAGTGATCCGACAGGGACTGAGCAGTACTTC.

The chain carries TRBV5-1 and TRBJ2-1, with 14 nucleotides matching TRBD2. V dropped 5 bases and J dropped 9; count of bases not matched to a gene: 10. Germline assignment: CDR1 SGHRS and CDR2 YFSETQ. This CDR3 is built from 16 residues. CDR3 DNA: TGCGCCAGCAGTTTTTTCGGGGGACTAGCGGGAGTTGAGCAGTTCTTC. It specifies CASSFFGGLAGVEQFF.

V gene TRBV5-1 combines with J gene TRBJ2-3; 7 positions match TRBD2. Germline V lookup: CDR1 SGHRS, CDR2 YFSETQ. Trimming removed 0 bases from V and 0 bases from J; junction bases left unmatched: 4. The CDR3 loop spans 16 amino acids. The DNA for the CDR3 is TGCGCCAGCAGCTTGGTCCAGCGGGGAAGCACAGATACGCAGTATTTT. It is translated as CASSLVQRGSTDTQYF.

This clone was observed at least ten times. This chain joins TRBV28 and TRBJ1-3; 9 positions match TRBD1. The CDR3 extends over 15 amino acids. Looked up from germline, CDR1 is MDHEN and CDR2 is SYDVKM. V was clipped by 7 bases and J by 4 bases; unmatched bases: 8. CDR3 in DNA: TGTGCCAGCACAAAACAGGGGGCGCGCGGAAACACCATATATTTT. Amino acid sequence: CASTKQGARGNTIYF.

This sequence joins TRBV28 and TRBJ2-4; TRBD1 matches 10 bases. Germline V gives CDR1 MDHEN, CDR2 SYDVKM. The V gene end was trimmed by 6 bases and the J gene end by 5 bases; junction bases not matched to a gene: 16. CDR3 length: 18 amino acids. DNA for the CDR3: TGTGCCAGCAGCTTTACCGGGACAGGGGATGGGGACGAAAACATTCAGTACTTC. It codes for CASSFTGTGDGDENIQYF.

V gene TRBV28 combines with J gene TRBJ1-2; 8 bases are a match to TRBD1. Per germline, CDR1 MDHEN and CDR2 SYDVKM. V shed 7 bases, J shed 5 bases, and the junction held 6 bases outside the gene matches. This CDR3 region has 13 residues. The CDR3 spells CASTETGDYGYTF. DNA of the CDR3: TGTGCCAGCACTGAGACAGGGGATTATGGCTACACCTTC.

The CDR3 protein is CASSAFSTYEQYF. Here the CDR3 DNA reads TGTGCCAGCAGTGCCTTCAGTACCTACGAGCAGTACTTC. V gene TRBV2 combines with J gene TRBJ2-7; D unresolved. Germline values: CDR1 SNHLY, CDR2 FYNNEI. This CDR3 is built from 13 residues. With 4 bases removed from V and 2 bases from J, the gap between germline ends came to 9 bases.

In DNA form, the CDR3 reads TGTGCCAGCAGCCACGTAGCGGGACAGGGTGGCACTGAAGCTTTCTTT. This gives the protein CASSHVAGQGGTEAFF. The chain recombines TRBV14 with TRBJ1-1; 9 bases match TRBD1. Germline values: CDR1 SGHDN, CDR2 FVKESK. The CDR3 is made up of 16 amino acids. With 3 bases clipped from V and 4 bases from J, the junction kept 9 bases outside the gene matches.

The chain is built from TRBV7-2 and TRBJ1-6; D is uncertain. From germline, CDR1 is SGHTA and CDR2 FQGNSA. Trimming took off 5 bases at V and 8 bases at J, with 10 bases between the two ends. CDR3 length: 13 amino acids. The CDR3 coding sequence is TGTGCCAGCAGCCAGCGATCCGATTCACCCCTCCACTTT. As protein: CASSQRSDSPLHF.